This passage covers 23 T cell receptor beta chains from one sample sequenced in a study of radiation and T cells in renal cell carcinoma. Libraries were prepared by immunoSEQ multiplex PCR; TCRdb keeps only in-frame clonotypes and omits some of them. The sample has 100,000 to 150,000 clones, about four fifths seen once. Time point of the sample: blood 2 weeks post-SBRT. Treatment: 15 Gy SBRT to primary tumor, nephrectomy 4 weeks later. This specimen consisted of blood, obtained from a patient whose treatment included radiotherapy and nephrectomy. These receptors were collected from a man in his fifties or sixties with renal cell carcinoma.

The V gene is TRBV11-2, the J gene TRBJ2-1, with D tentatively TRBD2 (6 bases). Trimming removed 6 bases from V and 5 bases from J, with 17 bases in between. Germline V gene sequence: CDR1 SGHAT, CDR2 FQNNGV. This CDR3 is 15 amino acids long. CDR3 in amino acids: CASRTPGLSHNEQFF. CDR3 in DNA: TGTGCCAGCAGGACTCCGGGACTTAGTCACAATGAGCAGTTCTTC.

The chain employs TRBV7-8 and TRBJ2-3; 7 positions agree with TRBD2. Germline V gene data show CDR1 as SGHVS and CDR2 as FQNEAQ. The CDR3 covers 21 residues. The J segment lost 1 base and the V segment lost 0 bases, leaving 19 bases of the junction unmatched. The CDR3 DNA is TGTGCCAGCAGCTTAGCGCGGCAGGCTTCGACTAGCTCGTATGGCACAGATACGCAGTATTTT. Residues: CASSLARQASTSSYGTDTQYF.

The chain joins TRBV2 to TRBJ2-5; 7 bases fit TRBD2. With 6 bases clipped from V and 3 bases from J, the junction kept 4 bases outside the gene matches. This CDR3 has 13 amino acids. Germline lookup yields CDR1 SNHLY and CDR2 FYNNEI. This chain's CDR3 is CASSSSGKETQYF. In nucleotides, the CDR3 is TGTGCCAGCAGCTCTAGCGGCAAAGAGACCCAGTACTTC. Full variable domain (outside the CDR3, taken from reference TRBV2 and TRBJ2-5): EPEVTQTPSHQVTQMGQEVILRCVPISNHLYFYWYRQILGQKVEFLVSFYNNEISEKSEIFDDQFSVERPDGSNFTLKIRSTKLEDSAMYFCASSSSGKETQYFGPGTRLLVL.

This sequence joins TRBV6-5 and TRBJ1-1, with D unresolved. CDR1 MNHEY and CDR2 SVGAGI come from the germline V gene. The CDR3 has 16 residues. Trimming cost V 4 bases and J 0 bases, with 15 bases left between them. The CDR3 region is CASSFSPGLMNTEAFF. CDR3 DNA: TGTGCCAGCAGTTTCTCCCCCGGACTGATGAACACTGAAGCTTTCTTT.

The chain combines TRBV2 with TRBJ1-1; D not certain. Trimming pared 7 bases from V and 1 base from J, leaving 7 bases between. The CDR3 contains 12 residues. Germline CDR1 reads SNHLY; CDR2 reads FYNNEI. CDR3 amino acids: CASNRENTEAFF. As DNA, the CDR3 is TGTGCCAGCAATCGAGAGAACACTGAAGCTTTCTTT.

A few counts support this clone. This chain uses TRBV19 with TRBJ2-7, with a weak D call TRBD2 (6 bases). Per the germline V gene, CDR1 is LNHDA and CDR2 is SQIVND (reference sequence). V lost 9 bases, J lost 0 bases, and 15 bases lay in between. The CDR3 is 14 residues long. CDR3 bases: TGTGCCAGCAGACAAAGCGGGTCCTCCTACGAGCAGTACTTC. Translated, it gives CASRQSGSSYEQYF. Combining the CDR3 with reference TRBV19 and TRBJ2-7 gives the whole variable domain DGGITQSPKYLFRKEGQNVTLSCEQNLNHDAMYWYRQDPGQGLRLIYYSQIVNDFQKGDIAEGYSVSREKKESFPLTVTSAQKNPTAFYLCASRQSGSSYEQYFGPGTRLTVT.

CDR3 coding DNA: TGCAGTGCTAGTCAAGAGACCCAGTACTTC. It encodes CSASQETQYF. The V and J genes are TRBV20-1 and TRBJ2-5; no reliable D call. The V gene lost 3 bases and the J gene lost 2 bases, with 1 base spanning the gap. Germline CDR1 DFQATT, CDR2 SNEGSKA (reference sequence). The CDR3 runs to 10 residues.

This rearrangement joins TRBV7-8 to TRBJ2-7; 11 nucleotides match TRBD1. CDR1 and CDR2 (germline): SGHVS, FQNEAQ. The CDR3 is 16 amino acids. Trimming at V came to 5 bases and at J to 3 bases, leaving 9 bases not matched to a gene. The CDR3 protein is CASSTWTGGTVYEQYF. In DNA form, the CDR3 reads TGTGCCAGCAGCACATGGACAGGGGGCACCGTCTACGAGCAGTACTTC.

This clone was observed once. This chain uses TRBV19 with TRBJ1-4; TRBD1 agrees at 9 bases. Germline assignment: CDR1 LNHDA and CDR2 SQIVND (reference sequence). V was pared by 6 bases and J by 8 bases, with 7 bases of the junction left unmatched. This CDR3 has 14 residues. DNA of the CDR3: TGTGCCAGTAGCCGGGACAGGGACAGCGAAAAACTGTTTTTT. Translated: CASSRDRDSEKLFF.

This clone was seen a single time. The chain carries TRBV11-2 and TRBJ1-2; D is unresolved. Germline CDR1 is SGHAT and CDR2 is FQNNGV. Trimming left V 5 bases short and J 6 bases short, with 16 bases between. The CDR3 sequence is 14 residues long. The CDR3 spells CASSLQTSPDGYTF. CDR3 DNA sequence: TGTGCCAGCAGCCTCCAAACCTCCCCAGATGGCTACACCTTC.

This clone was seen once. V is TRBV15 and J is TRBJ2-2; D is ambiguous. The V gene's germline CDR1 is LNHNV and CDR2 YYDKDF (reference sequence). The CDR3 consists of 12 residues. V dropped 3 bases and J dropped 4 bases, with 3 bases sitting between them. The CDR3 here is CATSSPTGELFF. The DNA of the CDR3 is TGTGCCACCAGCAGCCCCACCGGGGAGCTGTTTTTT.

The chain combines TRBV6-1 with TRBJ2-1; a weak D match, TRBD1 (5 bases). The CDR3 loop spans 13 amino acids. Germline V lookup: CDR1 MNHNS, CDR2 SASEGT. V lost 2 bases to trimming and J lost 8 bases, with 10 bases between them. The CDR3 protein is CASSEQGSDEQFF. The DNA of the CDR3 is TGTGCCAGCAGTGAACAGGGTTCCGATGAGCAGTTCTTC.

CDR3 nucleotide sequence: TGTGCCAGTAGTTCCTCGACCACCGTGGGCGAGCAGTACTTC. Translation: CASSSSTTVGEQYF. V is TRBV19 and J is TRBJ2-7, with D unresolved. The CDR3 covers 14 residues. The V end lost 5 bases, the J end lost 6 bases, and 17 bases lay between the germline ends. CDR1 and CDR2 from the germline V gene are LNHDA and SQIVND (reference sequence).

V gene TRBV2 combines with J gene TRBJ2-1; 12 nucleotides agree with TRBD2. Germline CDR1 SNHLY, CDR2 FYNNEI. V lost 5 bases to trimming and J lost 0 bases; unmatched junction nucleotides: 5. CDR3 length equals 17 residues. The CDR3 sequence: CASSPRTSGDSYNEQFF. The CDR3 DNA reads TGTGCCAGCAGTCCAAGGACTAGCGGGGACTCCTACAATGAGCAGTTCTTC.

This chain joins TRBV5-1 and TRBJ2-5; the match to TRBD2 covers 7 bases. After removal of 0 bases from V and 2 bases from J, the junction contained 4 bases not matched to a gene. CDR3 length: 15 amino acids. CDR1 and CDR2 from the germline V gene are SGHRS and YFSETQ. The CDR3 spells CASSLVGLLQETQYF. The CDR3 DNA sequence: TGCGCCAGCAGCTTGGTGGGACTACTTCAAGAGACCCAGTACTTC.

The chain joins TRBV10-3 to TRBJ2-2; D gene ambiguous. CDR1 and CDR2 from the germline V gene are ENHRY and SYGVKD. CDR3 size: 14 residues. V lost 3 bases to trimming and J lost 1 base, with 6 bases between them. CDR3 in DNA: TGTGCCATCAGTGATAGTCGGAACACCGGGGAGCTGTTTTTT. It codes for CAISDSRNTGELFF.

The chain uses TRBV5-1 and TRBJ2-3; D is unresolved. V gave up 2 bases and J gave up 5 bases, with 12 bases separating them. The CDR3 has 14 amino acids. CDR1 is SGHRS and CDR2 is YFSETQ in the germline V gene. This CDR3 reads CASSFLIIGDTQYF. CDR3 coding DNA: TGCGCCAGCAGCTTCCTGATCATTGGAGATACGCAGTATTTT.

The V call is TRBV7-2, the J call TRBJ2-7; 11 bases are a match to TRBD2. The trim removed 5 bases at V and 2 bases at J, leaving 8 bases unmatched. The CDR3 is made up of 16 amino acids. The germline V gene has CDR1 SGHTA and CDR2 FQGNSA. The CDR3 DNA follows: TGTGCCAGCAGCACCGATCTAGCGGGGGGCGCCTACGAGCAGTACTTC. It is translated as CASSTDLAGGAYEQYF.

V usage is TRBV6-1 and J usage is TRBJ2-1; D unresolved. Germline V gives CDR1 MNHNS, CDR2 SASEGT. This CDR3 is 15 amino acids long. V was cut by 3 bases and J by 1 base, with 10 bases left in between. The CDR3 region is CASSDAFESYNEQFF. The CDR3 DNA follows: TGTGCCAGCAGTGACGCCTTTGAGTCCTACAATGAGCAGTTCTTC.

This chain connects TRBV7-9 to TRBJ2-4; 7 nucleotides line up with TRBD2. CDR3 size: 14 residues. CDR1 is SEHNR and CDR2 is FQNEAQ in the germline V gene (reference sequence). The V and J ends lost 1 base and 5 bases, in that order; junction bases with no gene match: 2. This chain's CDR3 is CASSLGAGENIQYF. CDR3 DNA: TGTGCCAGCAGCTTAGGTGCGGGGGAAAACATTCAGTACTTC.

The chain employs TRBV4-3 and TRBJ2-3; no reliable D call. Germline lookup yields CDR1 LGHNA and CDR2 YSLEER. The V end was cut by 0 bases, the J end by 0 bases, with 10 bases between. The CDR3 spans 16 residues. The CDR3: CASSQDAAGSTDTQYF. CDR3 bases: TGCGCCAGCAGCCAAGATGCTGCAGGTAGCACAGATACGCAGTATTTT.

This clone was counted once. The chain links TRBV7-9 to TRBJ2-1, with 9 positions matching TRBD1. The CDR3 loop spans 16 amino acids. CDR1 SEHNR and CDR2 FQNEAQ come from the germline V gene (reference sequence). Trimming took 1 base from V and 1 from J; bases not matched to a gene: 2. The CDR3 region is CASSLGDRGSYNEQFF. CDR3 DNA sequence: TGTGCCAGCAGCTTAGGCGACAGGGGGTCCTACAATGAGCAGTTCTTC.

This chain connects TRBV28 to TRBJ2-7; 8 bases match TRBD2. V shed 2 bases and J 1 base; nucleotides not matched to a gene: 4. The germline V gene has CDR1 MDHEN and CDR2 SYDVKM. This CDR3 spans 15 amino acids. The CDR3 is CASSLGTRGSYEQYF. In nucleotides, the CDR3 is TGTGCCAGCAGTTTAGGGACTAGGGGTTCCTACGAGCAGTACTTC.